Presented here are 3 T cell receptor beta chains from one specimen sequenced in a study of blood T cell repertoires in COVID-19. Clones were read by immunoSEQ multiplex PCR, and TCRdb kept only the in-frame ones, dropping some. The repertoire consists of just over 250,000 clones, with around 92% occurring once and the leading ten covering just over 2.5%. The sequenced sample consisted of peripheral blood. Receptors were obtained from a person between 18 and 30 years old with COVID-19, enrolled during active disease.

This chain joins TRBV7-2 and TRBJ2-1, with D perhaps TRBD2 (6 bases). The V gene lost 1 base and the J gene lost 4 bases, with 8 bases spanning the gap. The germline V gene has CDR1 SGHTA and CDR2 FQGNSA. The CDR3 has 14 amino acids. The CDR3 coding sequence is TGTGCCAGCAGCTTAGGCGGGGATTACAATGAGCAGTTCTTC. This sequence encodes CASSLGGDYNEQFF.

This clone has a single count. The rearrangement joins TRBV27 to TRBJ2-1; TRBD1 might be the D (6 bases). The CDR3 is made up of 16 amino acids. CDR1 MNHEY and CDR2 SMNVEV come from the germline V gene (reference sequence). V was shortened by 7 bases and J by 7 bases, with 23 bases between the two germline ends. The CDR3 here is CASTKHRDIGTNEQFF. CDR3 DNA sequence: TGTGCCAGCACCAAGCACCGGGACATCGGAACTAATGAGCAGTTCTTC.

V is TRBV3-1 (or the pseudogene TRBV3-2) and J is TRBJ1-2; 11 bases line up with TRBD1. The length of the CDR3 is 17 residues. Germline assignment: CDR1 LGHDT and CDR2 YNNKEL (reference sequence). The J segment lost 7 bases and the V segment lost 4 bases, leaving 14 bases of the junction unmatched. DNA for the CDR3: TGTGCCAGCAGCCGTAATAGCCGGACAGGGGGCGGCGGTGGCTACACCTTC. Its protein is CASSRNSRTGGGGGYTF.